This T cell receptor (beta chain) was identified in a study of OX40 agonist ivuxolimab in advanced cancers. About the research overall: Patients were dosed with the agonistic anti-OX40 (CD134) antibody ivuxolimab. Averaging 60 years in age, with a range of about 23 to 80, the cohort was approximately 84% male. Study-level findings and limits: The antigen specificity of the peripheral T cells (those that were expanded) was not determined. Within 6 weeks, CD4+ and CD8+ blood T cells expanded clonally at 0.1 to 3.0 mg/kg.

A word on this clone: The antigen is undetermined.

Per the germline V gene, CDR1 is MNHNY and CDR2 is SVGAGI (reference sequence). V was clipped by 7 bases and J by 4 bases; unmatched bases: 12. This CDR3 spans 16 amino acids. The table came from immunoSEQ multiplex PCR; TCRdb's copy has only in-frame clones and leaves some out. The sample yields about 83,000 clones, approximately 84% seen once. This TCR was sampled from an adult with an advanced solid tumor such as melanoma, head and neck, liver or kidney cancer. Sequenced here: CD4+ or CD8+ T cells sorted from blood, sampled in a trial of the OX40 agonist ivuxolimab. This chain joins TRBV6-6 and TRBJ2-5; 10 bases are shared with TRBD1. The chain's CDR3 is CASKGVGQGVGETQYF. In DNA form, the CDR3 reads TGTGCCAGCAAGGGCGTCGGACAGGGGGTTGGAGAGACCCAGTACTTC.